This T cell receptor (beta chain) was obtained from a study of cytomegalovirus exposure and HLA in healthy donors (dated by TCRdb to about 2017). Some background on the complete study: In an earlier analysis of roughly 500 of the donors, 250 to 350 Gb of sequence data and some 120 million unique TCR beta sequences from about 179 million T cells were reported. The study combined high-throughput TCR immunosequencing, statistical association of individual TCRs with disease status, and machine learning to predict cytomegalovirus infection status. HLA typing included class I and class II loci at four-digit resolution. In the later analysis, no new phenotypic data were used to find candidate immune exposures; instead, reliance was placed on TCR beta sequences and their occurrence across donors. Along with the roughly 670-subject first cohort, a separate validation cohort of around 120 different subjects was used. Every discovery cohort repertoire had been produced on one sequencing platform. In a later analysis, previously published TCR beta repertoires from about 670 donors were re-analyzed and high-resolution HLA genotyping was added so that TCR occurrence patterns could be studied. Donor age, sex, ethnicity and CMV serostatus were collected together with the repertoire data. Approximately 300 gigabases of sequencing data and around 85 million unique TCR sequences made up an early release that covered some 640 HLA-typed donors. The study used immunosequencing to profile the T cell repertoires of several hundred subjects and linked those repertoires to cytomegalovirus serostatus. Among 300 to 500 genotyped donors of the cohort, an average of approximately 200,000 unique TCR beta nucleotide sequences was sequenced per donor, of which 15% to 20% were non-productive. An earlier analysis of several hundred of the donors applied high-throughput TCR beta sequencing to assess whether each TCR beta V gene segment acted as functional or pseudogenic. The study was designed to test whether signatures of past pathogen exposure could be identified by cataloging public T cell receptors. Of the 300 to 500 genotyped donors, 75% to 85% were placed in the genetic ancestry cluster associated with self-reported Caucasian donors. The number of typed donors differed by locus: roughly 629-640 for A, B, C, DRB1 and DQB1; 500 to 550 for DQA1; approximately 610 for DPA1; and roughly 470 for DPB1. Four to six DR-DQ haplotypes were handled as single units for association and clustering, since linkage in the cohort was strong. In a later genetic analysis, genome-wide SNP genotypes for about 55% of the 666 donors were used, and that subset was treated as a discovery cohort.

In this sample, this clone turned up a few times. Its antigen is currently not known. Qualities for individual bases were not recorded, and no much larger clone is one base off. The cohort consisted of 600 to 750 healthy bone marrow donors. Cohort members were all nominally healthy when sampled, although unrecorded immune exposures were likely present. The donor tested CMV seronegative, placing the donor among the 300 to 400 seronegative members of the cohort. A peripheral blood sample was collected from each donor, and TCR beta sequencing was performed on peripheral blood mononuclear cells. The Qiagen DNeasy Blood Extraction Kit was used to extract genomic DNA from the blood cell samples. Reading the germline V gene gives CDR1 MDHEN and CDR2 SYDVKM. Unmatched junction bases come to 5, with V trimmed by 5 bases and J by 5 bases. From the cysteine through the phenylalanine, the CDR3 covers 13 amino acids. CDR3 DNA only is kept here, 39 bases in frame from base 1.

Overall study outcomes, separate from this receptor: Assigning TCR associations to individual alleles was difficult when HLA alleles, especially DR and DQ, strongly co-occurred. In a later analysis, TCR association rates were found to vary across HLA loci, with the most associated TCRs seen for DRB1 alleles and the fewest for HLA-C alleles. In an earlier analysis of some 500 of the donors, most TCR beta V segments appeared in productive rearrangements about 87% or about 30% of the time, broadly matching IMGT annotations. The authors suggested that the approach could potentially be extended to other disease states and immunological phenotypes. A cluster of highly shared sequence variants was judged likely to be a technical artifact of the sequencing pipeline. Immune exposure information for the cohort was limited to CMV serostatus. Because HLA typing was missing for some donors at each locus, association tests included only the typed subset. The earlier analysis of about 600 of the donors excluded some 15 rarely observed V segments, including chromosome 9 orphons, because counts were too low. The 87-base-pair reads could not distinguish some IMGT-functional V segments, including TRBV6-2 and TRBV6-3, so those segments were excluded. In vitro tests confirmed that a few of the cytomegalovirus-associated TCR beta chains recognize cytomegalovirus antigens. V-gene and J-gene trimming of TCR beta chains was associated with a missense DCLRE1C variant in a later genetic analysis, and the association was replicated in an independent cohort. A later analysis found that HLA-associated TCR beta chains were more clonally expanded and had lower generation probabilities than equally common non-associated chains. Most TCR sequences were seen in very few donors, while some public TCRs were found in many individuals. According to a later genetic analysis, donors in an Asian-associated ancestry cluster had fewer N-insertions in productive TCRs than the approximately 650-donor mean. The presence/absence analyses assumed that sequencing depth was roughly uniform across donors, and that assumption may not be true. In the study, some 160 TCR beta chains were listed as associated with cytomegalovirus. The classifier was reported to diagnose cytomegalovirus status with high specificity and sensitivity in both the original and validation cohorts. A later analysis found that most CMV-associated TCR beta chains appeared HLA-restricted, with HLA associations seemingly driven largely by CMV exposure. According to a later analysis, parvovirus B19, influenza, CMV and Epstein-Barr virus appeared linked to several top co-occurrence clusters. Correlated functional status among segregating V segments might be attributable to linkage disequilibrium, but an unknown experimental factor could not be ruled out. At a false discovery rate of 0.05, a later analysis linked around 15,000 TCR beta sequences to specific HLA alleles. This cohort had only TCR beta chains sequenced, and the lack of alpha or paired-chain data limited which features could be detected. A further reported finding was that TCR beta sequences accurately predicted the HLA-A and HLA-B alleles for most subjects in the first cohort.

Library construction relied on the immunoSEQ multiplex PCR assay. The multiplex PCR relied on a mix of 60 forward primers for TCR Vbeta segments and 13 reverse primers for TCR Jbeta segments. The CDR3 region of rearranged TCR beta genes was amplified from genomic DNA with a multiplex PCR assay. On the Illumina HiSeq System, the amplified TCR beta libraries were sequenced as 87-base-pair reads. The source study handled its data this way. A later analysis counted about 82 million unique TCR beta chains across the 550 to 800 repertoires, and 9.5 million to 11 million of these chains were shared by at least two donors. A nearest-neighbor algorithm error-corrected the raw reads and collapsed the reads into unique sequences, merging closely related sequences to remove PCR and sequencing errors. CDR3 sequences were aligned to IMGT reference sequences to assign V, D and J gene segments. For a sequence to be retained, a match of at least six nucleotides to both a V gene segment and a J gene segment was required. A rearrangement counted as productive if the CDR3 had no stop codons and remained in frame with V and J, and every other rearrangement counted as non-productive. Following IMGT convention, CDR3 was defined as the stretch from the second conserved V-encoded cysteine to the conserved J-encoded phenylalanine. The earlier analysis of 550 to 650 of the donors excluded any sequence lacking an unambiguous match to a single V gene segment. In an earlier analysis of 587 of the donors, V segments were called functional above 56.7% productive rearrangements and were called segregating when the between-donor standard deviation exceeded 5%. A statistical classification framework was built to diagnose cytomegalovirus status from the catalog of TCR beta chain sequences. In a later analysis, V and J genes were assigned by comparing TCR nucleotide sequences against IMGT/GENE-DB human TR gene sequences. The TCRdist pipeline was used in a later analysis to assign CDR3 sequences and most-parsimonious VDJ recombination scenarios. In a later analysis, each TCR beta chain was defined by its CDR3 amino acid sequence together with its V-gene family, and reads lacking a unique V-gene family were excluded. As a way to deal with suspected cross-contamination and a sequencing artifact, a later analysis dropped 640 or so nucleotide sequences that were highly shared and had low generation probability. In a later analysis, a clonal expansion index was calculated for each public chain from normalized within-repertoire ranks of inferred template counts. In a later analysis, generation probabilities were computed with a VDJ recombination model fitted to out-of-frame rearrangements, and the resulting probabilities were checked against IGoR. A later analysis scored TCR-TCR, TCR-HLA and TCR-CMV co-occurrence with hypergeometric tests, applying a repertoire-size bias correction to TCR pairs. False discovery rates were estimated in a later analysis by permuting HLA or CMV assignments 20 times. A later analysis grouped co-occurring TCRs with DBSCAN, adding TCRdist sequence similarity when clustering within HLA-allele-positive subsets. Co-occurrence clustering excluded repertoires with fewer than 30,000 or more than 120,000 public chains, plus five with anomalous nucleotide sharing. TCRdb stores this immuneACCESS table with in-frame sequences only. Part of the clones is absent; in the studies checked, under half of the shortfall reflects unresolved V genes, and no reason is known for the rest. The D gene and trimming were derived from the DNA, and the V and J assignments and clone size from that table. The sample yields over 150,000 clones; roughly 79% were counted once. The ten largest clonotypes hold under 15% of the sample.

Material for sequencing was PBMCs. This receptor chain uses TRBV28 and TRBJ2-7, with 8 junctional bases fitting TRBD1. This sequence originates from a woman aged 50 to 60 in good health and CMV-seronegative. The nucleotide sequence reads as follows: TGTGCCAGCAGTCCGGACAGGGCGAACGAGCAGTACTTC. It codes for CASSPDRANEQYF.